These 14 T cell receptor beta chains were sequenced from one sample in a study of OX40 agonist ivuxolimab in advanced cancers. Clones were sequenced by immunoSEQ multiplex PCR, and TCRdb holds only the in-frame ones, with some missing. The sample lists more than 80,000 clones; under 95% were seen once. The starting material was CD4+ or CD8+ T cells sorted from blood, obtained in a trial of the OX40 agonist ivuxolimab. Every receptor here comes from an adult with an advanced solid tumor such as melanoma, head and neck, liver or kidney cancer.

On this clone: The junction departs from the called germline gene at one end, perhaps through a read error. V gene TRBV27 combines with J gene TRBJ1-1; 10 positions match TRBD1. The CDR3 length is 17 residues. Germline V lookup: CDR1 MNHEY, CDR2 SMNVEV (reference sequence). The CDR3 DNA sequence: TGTGCCAGCAGTCCTAGGACAGGGGGTATTTTGAACTCTGAAGCTTTCTTT. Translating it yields CASSPRTGGILNSEAFF.

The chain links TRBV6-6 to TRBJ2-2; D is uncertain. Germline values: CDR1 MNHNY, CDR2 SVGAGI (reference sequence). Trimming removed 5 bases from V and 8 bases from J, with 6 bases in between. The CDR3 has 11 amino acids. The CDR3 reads CASSKSGELFF. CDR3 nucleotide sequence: TGTGCCAGCAGTAAATCTGGGGAGCTGTTTTTT.

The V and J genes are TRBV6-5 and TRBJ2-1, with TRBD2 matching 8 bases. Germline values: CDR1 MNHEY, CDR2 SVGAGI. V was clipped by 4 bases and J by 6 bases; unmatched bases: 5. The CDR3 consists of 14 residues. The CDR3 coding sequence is TGTGCCAGCAGTTTGAGCGCGGGAGGCAATGAGCAGTTCTTC. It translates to CASSLSAGGNEQFF.

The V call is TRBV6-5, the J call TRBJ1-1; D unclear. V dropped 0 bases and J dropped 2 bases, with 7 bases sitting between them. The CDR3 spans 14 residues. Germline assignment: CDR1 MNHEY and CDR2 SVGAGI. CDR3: CASSYSPGNTEAFF. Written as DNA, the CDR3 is TGTGCCAGCAGTTACTCTCCAGGTAACACTGAAGCTTTCTTT.

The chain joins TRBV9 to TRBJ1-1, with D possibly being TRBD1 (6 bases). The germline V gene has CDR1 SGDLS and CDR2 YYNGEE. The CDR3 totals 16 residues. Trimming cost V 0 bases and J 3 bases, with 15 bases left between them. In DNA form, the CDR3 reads TGTGCCAGCAGCGTAGGAGGGGGTGGTCGGGACACTGAAGCTTTCTTT. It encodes CASSVGGGGRDTEAFF.

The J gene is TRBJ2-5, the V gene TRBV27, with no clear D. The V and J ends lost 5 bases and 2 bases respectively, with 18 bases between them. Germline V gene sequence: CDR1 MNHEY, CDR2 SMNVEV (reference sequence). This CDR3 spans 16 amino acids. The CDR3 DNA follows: TGTGCCAGCAGTCCTTGGGCGTTAGGAACACAAGAGACCCAGTACTTC. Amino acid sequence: CASSPWALGTQETQYF.

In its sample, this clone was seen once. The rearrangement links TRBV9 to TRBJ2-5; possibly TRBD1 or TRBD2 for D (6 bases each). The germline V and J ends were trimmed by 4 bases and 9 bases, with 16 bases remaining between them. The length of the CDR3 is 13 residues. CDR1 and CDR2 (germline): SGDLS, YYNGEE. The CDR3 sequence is CASSSNSGAAQYF. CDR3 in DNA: TGTGCCAGCAGCTCTAACTCGGGGGCGGCCCAGTACTTC.

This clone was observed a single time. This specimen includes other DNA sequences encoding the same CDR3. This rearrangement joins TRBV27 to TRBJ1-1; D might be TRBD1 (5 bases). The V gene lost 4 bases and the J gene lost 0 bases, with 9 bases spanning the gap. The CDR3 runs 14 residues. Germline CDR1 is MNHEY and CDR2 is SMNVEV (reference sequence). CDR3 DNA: TGTGCCAGCAGTTACCGGGGGATGAACACTGAAGCTTTCTTT. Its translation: CASSYRGMNTEAFF.

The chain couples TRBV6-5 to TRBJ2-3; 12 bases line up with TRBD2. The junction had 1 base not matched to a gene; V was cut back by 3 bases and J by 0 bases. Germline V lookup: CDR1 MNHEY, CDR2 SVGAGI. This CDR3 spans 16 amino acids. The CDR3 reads CASSYGTSGSTDTQYF. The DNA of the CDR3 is TGTGCCAGCAGTTATGGGACTAGCGGGAGCACAGATACGCAGTATTTT.

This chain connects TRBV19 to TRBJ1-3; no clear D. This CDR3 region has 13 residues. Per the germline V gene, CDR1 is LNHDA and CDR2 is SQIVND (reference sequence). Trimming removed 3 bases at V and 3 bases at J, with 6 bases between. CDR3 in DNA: TGTGCCAGTAGTATTACCAGTGGAAACACCATATATTTT. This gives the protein CASSITSGNTIYF. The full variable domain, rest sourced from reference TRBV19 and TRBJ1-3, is DGGITQSPKYLFRKEGQNVTLSCEQNLNHDAMYWYRQDPGQGLRLIYYSQIVNDFQKGDIAEGYSVSREKKESFPLTVTSAQKNPTAFYLCASSITSGNTIYFGEGSWLTVV.

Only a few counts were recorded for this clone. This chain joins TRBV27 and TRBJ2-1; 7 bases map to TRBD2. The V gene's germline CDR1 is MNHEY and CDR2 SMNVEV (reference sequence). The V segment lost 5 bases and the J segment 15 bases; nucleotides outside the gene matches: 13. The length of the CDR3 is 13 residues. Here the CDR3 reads CASSPTLAGSRFF. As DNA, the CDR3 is TGTGCCAGCAGTCCCACCTTAGCGGGTAGTCGGTTCTTC.

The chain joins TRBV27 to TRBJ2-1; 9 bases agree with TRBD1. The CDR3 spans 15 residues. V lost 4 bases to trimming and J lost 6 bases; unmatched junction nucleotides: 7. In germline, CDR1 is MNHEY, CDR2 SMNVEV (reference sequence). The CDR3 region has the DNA TGTGCCAGCAGTTCTCCGGGACAGGGCACCAATGAGCAGTTCTTC. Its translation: CASSSPGQGTNEQFF.

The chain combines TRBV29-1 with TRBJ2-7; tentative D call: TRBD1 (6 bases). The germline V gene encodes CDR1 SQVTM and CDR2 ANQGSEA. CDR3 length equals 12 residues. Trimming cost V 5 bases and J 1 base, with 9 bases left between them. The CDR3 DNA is TGCAGCGTTCAGACAGGTTCCTACGAGCAGTACTTC. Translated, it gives CSVQTGSYEQYF.

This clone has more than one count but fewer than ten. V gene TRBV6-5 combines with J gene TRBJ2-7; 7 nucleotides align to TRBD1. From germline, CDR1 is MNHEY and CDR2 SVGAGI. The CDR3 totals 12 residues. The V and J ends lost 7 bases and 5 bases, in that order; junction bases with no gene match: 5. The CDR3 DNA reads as TGTGCCAGCACCGAGACAGGGAACGAGCAGTACTTC. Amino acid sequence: CASTETGNEQYF.